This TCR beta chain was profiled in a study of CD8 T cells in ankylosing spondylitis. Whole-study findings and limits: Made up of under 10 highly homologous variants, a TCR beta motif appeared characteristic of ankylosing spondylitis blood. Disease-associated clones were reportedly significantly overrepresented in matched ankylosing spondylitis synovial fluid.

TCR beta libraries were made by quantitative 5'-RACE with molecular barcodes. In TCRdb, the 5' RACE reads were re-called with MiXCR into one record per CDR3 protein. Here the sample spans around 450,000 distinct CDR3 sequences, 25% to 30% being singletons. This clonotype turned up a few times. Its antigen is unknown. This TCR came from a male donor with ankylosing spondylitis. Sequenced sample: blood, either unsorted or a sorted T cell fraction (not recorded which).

The CDR3 is CASSSLPGSQETQYF. The CDR3 DNA reads TGCGCCAGCAGCTCATTACCCGGGTCTCAAGAGACCCAGTACTTC. The chain couples TRBV5-1 to TRBJ2-5; D is unresolved. V shed 3 bases and J shed 2 bases, with 14 bases lying between them. Germline values: CDR1 SGHRS, CDR2 YFSETQ. The CDR3 length is 15 residues.